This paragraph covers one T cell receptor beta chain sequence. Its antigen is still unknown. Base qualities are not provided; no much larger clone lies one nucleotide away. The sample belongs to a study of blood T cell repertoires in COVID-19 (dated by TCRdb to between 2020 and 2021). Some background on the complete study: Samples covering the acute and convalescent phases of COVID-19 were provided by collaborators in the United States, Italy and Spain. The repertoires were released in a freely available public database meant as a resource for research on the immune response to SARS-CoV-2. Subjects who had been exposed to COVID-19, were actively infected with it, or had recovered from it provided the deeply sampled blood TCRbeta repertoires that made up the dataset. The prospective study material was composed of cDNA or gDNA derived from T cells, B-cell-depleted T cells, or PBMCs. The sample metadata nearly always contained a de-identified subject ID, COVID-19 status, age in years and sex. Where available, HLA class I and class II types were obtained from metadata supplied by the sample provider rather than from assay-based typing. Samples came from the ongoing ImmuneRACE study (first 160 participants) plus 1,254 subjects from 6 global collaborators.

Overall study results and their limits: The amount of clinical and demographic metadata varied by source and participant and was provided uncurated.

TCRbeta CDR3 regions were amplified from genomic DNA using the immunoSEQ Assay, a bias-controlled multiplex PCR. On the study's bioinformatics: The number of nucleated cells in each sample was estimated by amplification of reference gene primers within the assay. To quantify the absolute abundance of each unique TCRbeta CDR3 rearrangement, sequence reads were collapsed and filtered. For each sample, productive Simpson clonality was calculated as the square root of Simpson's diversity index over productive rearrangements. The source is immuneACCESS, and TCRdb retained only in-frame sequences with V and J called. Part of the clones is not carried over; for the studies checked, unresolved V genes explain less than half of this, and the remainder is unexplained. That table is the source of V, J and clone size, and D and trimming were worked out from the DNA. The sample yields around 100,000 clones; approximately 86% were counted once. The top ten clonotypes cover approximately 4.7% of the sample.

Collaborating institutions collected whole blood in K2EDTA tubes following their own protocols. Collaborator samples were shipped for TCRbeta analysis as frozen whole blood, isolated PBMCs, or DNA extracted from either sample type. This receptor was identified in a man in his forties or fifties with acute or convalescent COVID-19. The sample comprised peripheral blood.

The DNA sequence follows: TGTGCCAGCAGCTTAGCAGGGGGCGTCCAAAACATTCAGTACTTC. Translated, this gives CASSLAGGVQNIQYF. Recombination connected TRBV7-2 to TRBJ2-4, and 7 junction bases match TRBD1. Via the germline V gene, CDR1 is SGHTA and CDR2 FQGNSA. The germline V and J ends show losses of 0 bases and 5 bases respectively, and no gene match explains 4 bases of the junction. Taken from cysteine to phenylalanine, the CDR3 has 15 residues. Only the CDR3 portion is preserved as DNA: 45 bases, with reading frame beginning at the first base.